The TCR beta chain under discussion was sequenced for a study of blood T cells in healthy people across ages (dated by TCRdb to between 2015 and 2017). Background on the whole study: Template switching captured roughly one uniquely barcoded TCR beta cDNA molecule per two T cells in model experiments. To track age-related changes in TCR beta repertoire diversity, the study relied on deep sequencing normalized with unique cDNA molecular identifiers. Four age groups were formed from the donors: young (average roughly 16 years), middle-aged (approximately 40), aged (around 68) and long-lived (around 82). Using the same blood draw, the study looked at two additional independent replicas of 1 million unique cDNA reads for two donors, one aged 18 to 30 and the other aged 80 or older.

This clonotype was counted only a few times. The antigen it recognizes is unknown. Base quality data are lacking; no much larger clone is found one base away. What the work shows at the level of the full study, not this receptor alone: Estimates of total diversity based on one million sequenced T cells were regarded as lower bounds and as underestimates. As age increased, observed TCR beta diversity per million T cells dropped in a roughly linear way, and a significant reduction was already evident by age roughly 40. Bulk unsorted PBMC profiling prevented conclusive comparison of naive and antigen-experienced compartments. Observed TCR beta diversity correlated strongly with the percentage of naive T cells measured by flow cytometry. The CMV infection status of donors was not known, potentially confounding age-related changes in expanded clonotypes. Compared with the aged group, the long-lived group had more naive CD4+ T cells, fewer expanded clones and increased TCR diversity, suggesting age selection.

Inclusive of the bounding cysteine and phenylalanine, the CDR3 is 15 residues long. Of the read, only the CDR3 DNA is kept; its 45 bases are in frame from base 1. Trimming at the junction amounts to 4 bases on V and 5 bases on J, and the germline ends lie 17 bases apart. Taken from the germline V gene, the CDR1 and CDR2 loops are SGHTA and FQGNSA. The roughly 39 donors, aged about 6 to 100 years, were systemically healthy Caucasian individuals from Russia. Approximately 9.3 milliliters of peripheral blood were drawn from each donor into EDTA-treated Vacutainer tubes. Ficoll-Paque density-gradient centrifugation was used to isolate PBMCs, with at least 6.5 million per sample. Trizol reagent was used to extract total RNA from PBMCs, with at least 6 micrograms per sample. Naive CD45RAhigh/CD27high T cell percentages were measured by flow cytometry on a PBMC aliquot from every donor. The protocol used for the library was 5' RACE. Sequenced on an Illumina HiSeq 2500. A second about 7 to 11 cycle PCR used a sample-barcoded 5' primer and a J-beta primer mix. Each TCR beta cDNA molecule received a unique molecular identifier from a template-switch 5' adaptor carrying 12 random nucleotides. At least 2.5 million CDR3-containing paired-end reads were obtained from each sample. First-strand cDNA was synthesized from all RNA with the Mint cDNA synthesis kit, primed by a TRBC-specific oligonucleotide. Following uracil-DNA glycosylase treatment, all cDNA underwent a first 18-cycle PCR with the universal primers M1SS and BC2_uni_R. The original pipeline was this. Normalization of each sample was performed by random selection of 1 million high-quality reads, each carrying a distinct molecular identifier. Instead of being binned into consensus sequences, reads with shared molecular identifiers were discarded. MiTCR, with a Q25 quality threshold and the strictest error-elimination algorithm, was used for CDR3 identification, clonotype clustering and error correction. Lower-bound total TCR beta diversity was estimated with a nonparametric unseen species model using Euler transformation. TCRdb reworked the public reads: Q25 trimming with fastp, MiXCR clone assembly, productive beta chains retained. Rows with a matching CDR3 protein are joined into one entry that keeps the most common DNA and genes. TCRdb's processing, not the authors', yielded these V and J calls. The sample profile shows over a million distinct CDR3 sequences; about 23% of them were found once. The top ten clones comprise 0.75% of the sample.

Another study also made use of these data, one on T cells of mothers and their children. The second study's authors report: Donors were nine systemically healthy Caucasian individuals: three mothers and their six children. cDNA synthesis consumed the entire amount of extracted RNA, loaded at around 1.5 ug RNA in each 15 ul reaction. In the second PCR, sample barcodes and 2-4 random nucleotides were introduced via the M1S primer. Over 9 million TCR beta CDR3 reads came from each mother, compared with 2.5 million to 3.5 million reads from each child. Thymic selection shapes the output of TCR recombination in a similar way in related and unrelated pairs, and inherited differences have a minor effect. Normalized repertoire overlap was always slightly but never significantly higher in related than unrelated mother-child pairs. No persistent microchimeric T cell clones were found, with a detection sensitivity of approximately 100 clones per million clonotypes. In the study, deep NGS was used to compare the TCR beta repertoires of mothers and children, and features distinguishing related mother-child pairs from unrelated individuals were sought. On average, the children were about 10 +/- 4 years old, while the mothers were about 40 +/- 4 years old. After adapters were ligated using NEBNext reagents, the libraries underwent 100+100 nt paired-end sequencing on an Illumina HiSeq 2000. To prevent cross-contamination, the mother and child libraries were prepared one month apart and sequenced in separate runs. For each donor, between 500,000 and 2,000,000 distinct TCR beta clonotypes were identified. Naive TCR beta clonotypes were estimated from low-frequency clonotypes matched to each donor's FACS-determined naive share, without sorting.

This receptor chain uses TRBV7-2 and TRBJ1-2; confidence is insufficient to name the D gene. This receptor was obtained from a girl aged 2 to 10 in good health. Sequencing was carried out using blood. The nucleotide sequence is TGTGCCAGCAGCTCTACGGGGAGGGCTCCTTATGGCTACACCTTC. Translated, it reads CASSSTGRAPYGYTF.